One and the same sample provided the 17 T cell receptor beta chains below, sequenced in a study of blood T cell repertoires in COVID-19. Libraries were prepared by immunoSEQ multiplex PCR; TCRdb keeps only in-frame clonotypes and omits some of them. Of roughly 40,000 clones in the sample, around 90% were seen once. Input material: peripheral blood. The receptors stem from a human donor in a cohort sampled during active COVID-19.

The J gene is TRBJ2-1, the V gene TRBV6-6; 8 bases fit TRBD1. Losses at the gene ends were 11 bases for V and 6 bases for J; bases not matched to a gene: 6. There are 12 residues in the CDR3. Germline CDR1 reads MNHNY; CDR2 reads SVGAGI (reference sequence). The CDR3 loop reads CAANRGSNEQFF. The CDR3 nucleotides read TGTGCCGCCAACAGGGGGAGCAATGAGCAGTTCTTC.

The chain has TRBV9 and TRBJ2-7; 8 bases align to TRBD2. The CDR3 runs to 15 residues. Germline trimming cut 2 bases from V and 3 bases from J; bases unmatched to any gene: 7. The V gene's germline CDR1 is SGDLS and CDR2 YYNGEE. As DNA, the CDR3 is TGTGCCAGCAGCGTCGATTGGACTAGCAGCTACGAGCAGTACTTC. As protein: CASSVDWTSSYEQYF.

This rearrangement joins TRBV4-1 to TRBJ2-2, with D possibly being TRBD2 (7 bases). The length of the CDR3 is 18 residues. V dropped 4 bases and J dropped 2 bases, with 20 bases sitting between them. Looked up from germline, CDR1 is MGHRA and CDR2 is YSYEKL. In nucleotides, the CDR3 is TGCGCCAGCAGCCCCAAGCCTCCGGGGGGCTTAAACACCGGGGAGCTGTTTTTT. The encoded protein is CASSPKPPGGLNTGELFF.

The rearrangement joins TRBV28 to TRBJ2-7, with 8 bases lining up with TRBD1. With 8 bases clipped from V and 0 bases from J, the junction kept 6 bases outside the gene matches. The V gene's germline CDR1 is MDHEN and CDR2 SYDVKM. CDR3 length: 14 residues. The CDR3 sequence: CASHRDRFSYEQYF. DNA for the CDR3: TGTGCCAGCCACCGGGACAGGTTCTCCTACGAGCAGTACTTC.

This rearrangement joins TRBV28 to TRBJ2-7; 8 bases line up with TRBD2. CDR3 length: 15 residues. Looked up from germline, CDR1 is MDHEN and CDR2 is SYDVKM. V trimming: 7 bases; J trimming: 7 bases; junction bases outside the gene matches: 15. Written as DNA, the CDR3 is TGTGCCAGCAACCTAGGCGGCGGGGGGCTGAAGGAGCAGTACTTC. Encoded protein: CASNLGGGGLKEQYF.

The chain is built from TRBV19 and TRBJ2-1, with TRBD2 matching over 9 bases. Germline assignment: CDR1 LNHDA and CDR2 SQIVND (reference sequence). The CDR3 contains 14 residues. The trim removed 7 bases at V and 3 bases at J, leaving 4 bases unmatched. Here the CDR3 reads CASNSGRFYNEQFF. The CDR3 bases are TGTGCCAGTAATAGCGGGAGATTCTACAATGAGCAGTTCTTC.

This chain joins TRBV7-2 and TRBJ2-7; 11 bases match TRBD2. The trim removed 0 bases at V and 4 bases at J, leaving 5 bases unmatched. Germline V gives CDR1 SGHTA, CDR2 FQGNSA. This CDR3 spans 16 amino acids. The CDR3 here is CASSLAPTSGSYEQYF. The CDR3 nucleotides read TGTGCCAGCAGCTTAGCTCCCACTAGCGGGAGTTACGAGCAGTACTTC. Full variable domain (remainder filled in from reference TRBV7-2 and TRBJ2-7): GAGVSQSPSNKVTEKGKDVELRCDPISGHTALYWYRQSLGQGLEFLIYFQGNSAPDKSGLPSDRFSAERTGGSVSTLTIQRTQQEDSAVYLCASSLAPTSGSYEQYFGPGTRLTVT.

The chain uses TRBV4-1 and TRBJ2-5; 12 bases agree with TRBD2. This CDR3 spans 17 amino acids. Per the germline V gene, CDR1 is MGHRA and CDR2 is YSYEKL. Trimming removed 4 bases from V and 0 bases from J; junction bases left unmatched: 6. Here the CDR3 reads CASSLRLAGEYQETQYF. CDR3 sequence (DNA): TGCGCCAGCAGCCTCCGACTAGCGGGGGAGTACCAAGAGACCCAGTACTTC.

This clone was seen only once. The chain joins TRBV28 to TRBJ1-5; D is unclear. Germline CDR1 MDHEN, CDR2 SYDVKM. Trimming took off 3 bases at V and 1 base at J, with 10 bases between the two ends. The CDR3 consists of 15 residues. The CDR3: CASSFRQASNQPQHF. CDR3 bases: TGTGCCAGCAGTTTCCGCCAGGCGAGCAATCAGCCCCAGCATTTT.

The V and J genes are TRBV5-1 and TRBJ2-2; TRBD1 is a possible D gene (6 bases). The CDR3 consists of 16 residues. The germline V gene encodes CDR1 SGHRS and CDR2 YFSETQ. V lost 3 bases, J lost 5 bases, and 17 bases lay in between. In DNA form, the CDR3 reads TGCGCCAGCAGCTACACCGCCAGGGGTCAAACCGGGGAGCTGTTTTTT. This sequence encodes CASSYTARGQTGELFF.

The chain links TRBV25-1 to TRBJ2-1; 8 nucleotides line up with TRBD2. With V trimmed by 3 bases and J by 3 bases, 4 bases remained unmatched. Per germline, CDR1 MGHDK and CDR2 SYGVNS. The CDR3 loop spans 15 amino acids. For the CDR3, the DNA is TGTGCCAGCAGTGAGGTTAGCGGGGACTACAATGAGCAGTTCTTC. This gives the protein CASSEVSGDYNEQFF.

The chain couples TRBV21-1 to TRBJ2-5; the table names TRBD1, a call not compared with the DNA. TRBV21-1 is classified as a pseudogene. This CDR3 has 15 residues. The CDR3 nucleotides are TGTGCCAGCCTGTCCACCGACAGGAGCCAAGAGACCCAGTACTTC. It is translated as CASLSTDRSQETQYF.

The chain combines TRBV5-6 with TRBJ1-5, with 7 bases aligning to TRBD1. CDR1 and CDR2 from the germline V gene are SGHDT and YYEEEE. J lost 0 bases, V lost 4 bases, and 4 bases had no gene match. The CDR3 loop spans 15 amino acids. Here the CDR3 DNA reads TGTGCCAGCAGCATCAGGGGGTATAGCAATCAGCCCCAGCATTTT. Translation gives CASSIRGYSNQPQHF.

V is TRBV4-1 and J is TRBJ2-3; possible D gene TRBD2, 5 bases. V lost 1 base to trimming and J lost 3 bases, with 11 bases between them. Germline V gives CDR1 MGHRA, CDR2 YSYEKL. CDR3 length equals 15 residues. The CDR3 coding sequence is TGCGCCAGCAGCCAAGTTGCAGGAGGAACAGATACGCAGTATTTT. Protein: CASSQVAGGTDTQYF.

The J gene is TRBJ1-3, the V gene TRBV6-6; D possibly corresponds to TRBD1 (6 bases). Deletions cut 5 bases from V and 4 bases from J, with 21 bases between. The CDR3 extends over 17 amino acids. The germline V gene encodes CDR1 MNHNY and CDR2 SVGAGI (reference sequence). The CDR3 sequence is CASSPRGGGLRGNTIYF. The CDR3 DNA reads as TGTGCCAGCAGTCCCCGGGGAGGGGGGTTAAGAGGAAACACCATATATTTT.

CDR3: CASSPPTRGPYEQYF. CDR3 coding DNA: TGTGCCAGCTCACCGCCCACAAGGGGGCCCTACGAGCAGTACTTC. The rearrangement joins TRBV18 to TRBJ2-7; the match to TRBD1 covers 7 bases. J gave up 2 bases and V 3 bases, and 7 bases lay outside the gene matches. The length of the CDR3 is 15 residues. Looked up from germline, CDR1 is KGHSH and CDR2 is LQKENI. Full variable domain (missing parts from reference TRBV18 and TRBJ2-7): NAGVMQNPRHLVRRRGQEARLRCSPMKGHSHVYWYRQLPEEGLKFMVYLQKENIIDESGMPKERFSAEFPKEGPSILRIQQVVRGDSAAYFCASSPPTRGPYEQYFGPGTRLTVT.

The chain combines TRBV19 with TRBJ2-7, with 7 nucleotides matching TRBD1. The CDR3 has 12 amino acids. Germline V gene data show CDR1 as LNHDA and CDR2 as SQIVND (reference sequence). With 4 bases clipped from V and 6 bases from J, the junction kept 3 bases outside the gene matches. The CDR3 region has the DNA TGTGCCAGTAGTACAGGGGGTGGCGAGCAGTACTTC. Amino acid sequence: CASSTGGGEQYF. Combining the CDR3 with reference TRBV19 and TRBJ2-7 gives the whole variable domain DGGITQSPKYLFRKEGQNVTLSCEQNLNHDAMYWYRQDPGQGLRLIYYSQIVNDFQKGDIAEGYSVSREKKESFPLTVTSAQKNPTAFYLCASSTGGGEQYFGPGTRLTVT.